This T cell receptor beta chain was recovered during a study of immune cell composition in non-small cell lung cancer. Study background: Most cases were lung adenocarcinoma or squamous cell carcinoma. Whole-study results and caveats: Lung adenocarcinomas had lower top 10 clone scores and clonality than squamous tumours. Tumour TCR-beta clonality showed no significant link to smoking pack-years. Overall clonality, unlike maximal tumour-associated clone frequency, did not predict TIL reactivity.

TCRdb keeps only in-frame clones here, not all; method: immunoSEQ multiplex PCR. The data hold some 11,000 clones, with roughly 60% observed a single time. This clone was observed a handful of times. The antigen is unknown. The germline gives CDR1 SGDLS, CDR2 YYNGEE. The CDR3 sequence is 13 residues long. V was clipped by 1 base and J by 6 bases, with 9 bases between them. The rearrangement uses TRBV9 and TRBJ2-3; perhaps TRBD1 as D (5 bases). Sample: lung tumor tissue. This clonotype originated in a human donor with non-small cell lung cancer. The CDR3 is CASSVQGWDTQYF. The DNA of the CDR3 is TGTGCCAGCAGCGTACAGGGATGGGATACGCAGTATTTT.